This T cell receptor (beta chain) comes out of a study of blood T cells in healthy people across ages. Study observations and caveats: Correlation between TCR beta diversity and naive T cell percentage was strong. A roughly linear fall in TCR beta diversity per million T cells was seen with increasing age.

Turning to this clonotype: Its specificity is unknown.

Sample-barcoded 5' priming and a J-beta primer mix drove a second PCR of roughly 7 to 11 cycles. A tag from a template-switch adaptor with 12 random nucleotides marked each cDNA molecule. TCRdb recomputed calls from the 5' RACE reads with MiXCR, one row per CDR3 protein. The sample yields about 800,000 distinct CDR3 sequences, roughly 60% seen once. CDR3 length: 13 amino acids. Trimming cost V 5 bases and J 5 bases, with 8 bases left between them. From germline, CDR1 is SGHRS and CDR2 YFSETQ. The chain couples TRBV5-1 to TRBJ1-6; D may be TRBD1 (5 bases). This TCR came from a man younger than 45 in good health. Sequencing input: blood. The DNA for the CDR3 is TGCGCCAGCAGATCAGGGAATAATTCACCCCTCCACTTT. Its protein product is CASRSGNNSPLHF. The full variable domain, its missing parts supplied by reference TRBV5-1 and TRBJ1-6, is KAGVTQTPRYLIKTRGQQVTLSCSPISGHRSVSWYQQTPGQGLQFLFEYFSETQRNKGNFPGRFSGRQFSNSRSEMNVSTLELGDSALYLCASRSGNNSPLHFGNGTRLTVT.